A selection of T cell receptor beta chains follows, all from one sample in a study of blood T cell repertoires in COVID-19. Generated by immunoSEQ multiplex PCR, the TCRdb table keeps only in-frame clones and is missing some. The sample has fewer than 80,000 clones; about 87% are singletons. Sequencing was done on a sample of peripheral blood. These receptors came from a man between 65 and 79 years old with acute or convalescent COVID-19. Each CDR3 is given with its conserved first and last residue.

j_gene	v_gene	CDR3aa
TRBJ1-1	TRBV5-6	CASSFRAEAFF
TRBJ1-4	TRBV6-5	CASREGAANEKLFF
TRBJ2-3	TRBV7-3	CASSTIPGQGALQYF
TRBJ2-1	TRBV7-9	CAPGEGSSYNEQFF
TRBJ2-2	TRBV9	CASSGLGQNTGELFF
TRBJ1-5	TRBV25-1	CASSESTGEQPQHF
TRBJ2-1	TRBV21-1	CASSKGGWRREQFF
TRBJ2-7	TRBV5-1	CASSSETSGPPYEQYF
TRBJ2-7	TRBV3-1/TRBV3-2	CASSPGQGKGNEQYF
TRBJ1-2	TRBV10-1	CASSERGQGAEGYTF
TRBJ1-4	TRBV6-5	CASSRDSREKLFF
TRBJ2-7	TRBV28	CASRETYEQYF
TRBJ1-5	TRBV19	CASSIFDQPQHF
TRBJ1-2	TRBV24-1	CATSDSGQPRDGYTF
TRBJ2-1	TRBV19	CATHPGQGYNEQFF
TRBJ1-2	TRBV24-1	CATSARTGGGYTF
TRBJ1-4	TRBV7-9	CASSRTGGNEKLFF
TRBJ2-7	TRBV2	CASTGLAGGEQYF
TRBJ2-1	TRBV6-5	CASSIGTSVYNEQFF
TRBJ2-7	TRBV20-1	CSPFREGQYF
TRBJ2-7	TRBV19	CASSTQGGTHEQYF
TRBJ1-4	TRBV19	CASSIRPPGGQATNEKLFF
TRBJ2-1	TRBV5-4	CASSLGTSGRYNEQFF
TRBJ2-7	TRBV3-1/TRBV3-2	CASSQEAGGRASGSYEQYF
TRBJ2-3	TRBV19	CASTSLGGTDTQYF
TRBJ2-3	TRBV7-9	CASSSVSSTDTQYF
TRBJ2-3	TRBV19	CASSGSGGYTQYF
TRBJ2-3	TRBV10-3	CAISESEAYADTQYF
TRBJ1-6	TRBV7-2	CASSRWTGGSSPLHF
TRBJ1-2	TRBV25-1	CASSDGQVGGYTF
TRBJ2-1	TRBV4-2	CASSQYGTSGYNEQFF
TRBJ1-2	TRBV11-2	CASRAQGATKTNYGYTF
TRBJ2-1	TRBV7-6	CASSLRSSGELSYNEQFF
TRBJ1-1	TRBV3-1/TRBV3-2	CASSQARTGTVTEAFF
TRBJ2-7	TRBV28	CATTDSSSYEQYF
TRBJ2-5	TRBV6-5	CASSSSGGETQYF
TRBJ1-5	TRBV5-1	CASSAGTENQPQHF
TRBJ2-2	TRBV30	CAWMGAYTGELFF
TRBJ2-3	TRBV3-1/TRBV3-2	CASSQATGTQYF
TRBJ2-1	TRBV11-2	CASSLVPVSYNEQFF
TRBJ1-3	TRBV30	CAWSARARGSLNTIYF
TRBJ2-1	TRBV28	CASWTSGRGRSYNEQFF
TRBJ1-5	TRBV2	CASRYRVRESNQPQHF
TRBJ2-1	TRBV5-6	CASYLTAGTRDNNEQFF
TRBJ2-1	TRBV4-2	CASSQEGTGNNEQFF
TRBJ1-1	TRBV29-1	CSNIGAPNTEAFF
TRBJ1-1	TRBV30	CAWSLQGSITEAFF
TRBJ2-5	TRBV5-1	CATGTPETQYF
TRBJ1-4	TRBV18	CASSPQQPTNEKLFF
TRBJ2-7	TRBV7-2	CASSLVVSAPYEQYF
TRBJ2-5	TRBV5-1	CASSLGRGGETQYF